This T cell receptor (beta chain) was recorded in a study of beta chain features in type 1 diabetes. Every isolated RNA sample was fully reverse transcribed, so sequencing captured expressed TCRB transcripts. Data came from immunoSEQ multiplex PCR; TCRdb stores just in-frame clones and leaves some out. In the table there are roughly 310,000 clones, approximately 11% of which are singletons. This clone was seen a handful of times. The germline V and J ends were trimmed by 5 bases and 5 bases, with 16 bases remaining between them. Looked up from germline, CDR1 is MNHEY and CDR2 is SMNVEV (reference sequence). This CDR3 has 15 amino acids.

The material sequenced was naive CD4+ T cells from blood. The gene calls are TRBV27 and TRBJ2-1; TRBD1 might be the D (6 bases). The TCR originated in a woman younger than 45 in good health. The CDR3 protein is CASSTDRLGHNEQFF. The CDR3 DNA reads as TGTGCCAGCAGTACAGACAGGTTAGGTCACAATGAGCAGTTCTTC.